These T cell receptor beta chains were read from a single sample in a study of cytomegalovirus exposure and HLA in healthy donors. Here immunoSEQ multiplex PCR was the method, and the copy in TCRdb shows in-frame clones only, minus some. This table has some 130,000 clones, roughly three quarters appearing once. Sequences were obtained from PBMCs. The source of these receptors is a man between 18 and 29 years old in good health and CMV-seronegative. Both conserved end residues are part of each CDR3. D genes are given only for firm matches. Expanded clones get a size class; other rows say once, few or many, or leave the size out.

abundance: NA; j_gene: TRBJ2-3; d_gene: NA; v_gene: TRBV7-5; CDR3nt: TGTGCCAGCAGCTTATCTCCGGATACGCAGTATTTT; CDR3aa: CASSLSPDTQYF
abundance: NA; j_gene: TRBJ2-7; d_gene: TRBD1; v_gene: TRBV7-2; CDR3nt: TGTGCCAGCAGCTTATTCGGGACAGGACCCTCCTACGAGCAGTACTTC; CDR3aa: CASSLFGTGPSYEQYF
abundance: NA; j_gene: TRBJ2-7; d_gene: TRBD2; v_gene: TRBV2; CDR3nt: TGTGCCAGCAGTCCTAGCGGGAAGCCATACGAGCAGTACTTC; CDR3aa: CASSPSGKPYEQYF
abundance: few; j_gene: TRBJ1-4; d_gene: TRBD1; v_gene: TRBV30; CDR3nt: TGTGCCTTGGGACAGGGGGCAACTAATGAAAAACTGTTTTTT; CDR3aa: CALGQGATNEKLFF
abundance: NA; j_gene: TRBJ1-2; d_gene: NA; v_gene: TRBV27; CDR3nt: TGTGCCAGCAGTTTCAGGCACAACTATGGCTACACCTTC; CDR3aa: CASSFRHNYGYTF
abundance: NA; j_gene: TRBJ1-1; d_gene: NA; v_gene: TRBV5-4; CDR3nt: TGTGCCAGCAGCCTTAGAACAGGATCCACTGAAGCTTTCTTT; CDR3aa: CASSLRTGSTEAFF
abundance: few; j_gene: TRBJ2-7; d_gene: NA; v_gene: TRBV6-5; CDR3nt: TGTGCCAGCAGCGCAGGGGATCGCTACGAGCAGTACTTC; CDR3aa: CASSAGDRYEQYF
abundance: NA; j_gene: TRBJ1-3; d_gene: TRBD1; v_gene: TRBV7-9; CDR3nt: TGTGCCAGCAGCCCCGGGACAGGGGGAAACACCATATATTTT; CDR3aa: CASSPGTGGNTIYF
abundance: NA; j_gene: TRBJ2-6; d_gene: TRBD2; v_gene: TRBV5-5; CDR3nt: TGTGCCAGCAGCGACCCGGGACTAGCGGGAGGTGATGGGGCCAACGTCCTGACTTTC; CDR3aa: CASSDPGLAGGDGANVLTF
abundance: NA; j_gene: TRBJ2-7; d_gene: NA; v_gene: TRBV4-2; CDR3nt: TGTGCCAGCAGCCAAGAAGCCGAATACGAGCAGTACTTC; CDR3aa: CASSQEAEYEQYF
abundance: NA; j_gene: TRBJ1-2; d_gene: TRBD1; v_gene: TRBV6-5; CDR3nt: TGTGCCAGCAGTCCCGGACAGGGAACTGGCTACACCTTC; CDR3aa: CASSPGQGTGYTF
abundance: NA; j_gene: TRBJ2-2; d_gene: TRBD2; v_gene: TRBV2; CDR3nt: TGTGCCAGCAGTGCTAGCGGGAGGGTCGGGGAGCTGTTTTTT; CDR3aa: CASSASGRVGELFF
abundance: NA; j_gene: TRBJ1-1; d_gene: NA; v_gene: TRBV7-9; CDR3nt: TGTGCCAGCAGCTTTGTCCTCGGTGGACAGTTGAACACTGAAGCTTTCTTT; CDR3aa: CASSFVLGGQLNTEAFF
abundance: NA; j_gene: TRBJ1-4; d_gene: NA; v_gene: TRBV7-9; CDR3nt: TGTGCCAGCAGTTCGGCCAACGGAGTTTATGAAAAACTGTTTTTT; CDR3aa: CASSSANGVYEKLFF
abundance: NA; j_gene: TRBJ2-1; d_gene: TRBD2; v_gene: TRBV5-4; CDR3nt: TGTGCCAGCAGCCCCGTCCTCGGGACTAGCAATGAGCAGTTCTTC; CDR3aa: CASSPVLGTSNEQFF
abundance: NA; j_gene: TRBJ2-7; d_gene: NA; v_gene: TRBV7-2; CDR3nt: TGTGCCAGCAGCTTATATTGGAGCTCCTACGAGCAGTACTTC; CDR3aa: CASSLYWSSYEQYF
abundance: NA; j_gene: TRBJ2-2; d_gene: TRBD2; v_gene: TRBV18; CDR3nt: TGTGCCAGCTCATCGGGACTAGCGGGAGCGACCGGGGAGCTGTTTTTT; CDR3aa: CASSSGLAGATGELFF
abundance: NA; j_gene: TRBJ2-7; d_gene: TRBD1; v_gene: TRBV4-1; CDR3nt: TGCGCCAGCAGCCAAGTCGGACAGGACTACGAGCAGTACTTC; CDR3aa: CASSQVGQDYEQYF
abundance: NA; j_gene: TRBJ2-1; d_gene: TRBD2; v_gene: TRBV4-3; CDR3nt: TGCGCCAGCAGCCAAGACTCCGAGGGAGGGCCGTACAATGAGCAGTTCTTC; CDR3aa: CASSQDSEGGPYNEQFF
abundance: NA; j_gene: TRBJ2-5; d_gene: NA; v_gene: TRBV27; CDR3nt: TGTGCCAGCAGGAACCGGGGAGAGACCCAGTACTTC; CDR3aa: CASRNRGETQYF
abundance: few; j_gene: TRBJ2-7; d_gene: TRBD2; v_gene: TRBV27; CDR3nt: TGTGCCAGCAGGGGACTAGCGGGAGAGTTTTCCTACGAGCAGTACTTC; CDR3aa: CASRGLAGEFSYEQYF
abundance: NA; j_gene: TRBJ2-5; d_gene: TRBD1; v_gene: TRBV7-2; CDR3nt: TGTGCCAGCAGCTCGGGGACAGGGTCGCGTAAAAAAGAGACCCAGTACTTC; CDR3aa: CASSSGTGSRKKETQYF
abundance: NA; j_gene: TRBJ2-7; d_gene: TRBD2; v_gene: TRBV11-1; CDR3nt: TGTGCCAGCAGCTTATCCTCCCCTGGGGTCGGGAGGGCCGACTACGAGCAGTACTTC; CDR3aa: CASSLSSPGVGRADYEQYF
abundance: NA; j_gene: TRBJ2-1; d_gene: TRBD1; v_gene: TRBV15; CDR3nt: TGTGCCACCAGCAGCGCTTCAGGGGGCCCTTTCGAGCAGTTCTTC; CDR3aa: CATSSASGGPFEQFF
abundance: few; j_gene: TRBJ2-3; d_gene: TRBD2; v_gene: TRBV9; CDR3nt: TGTGCCAGCAGCGTAGCTTCTAGCGGGGTCACAGATACGCAGTATTTT; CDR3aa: CASSVASSGVTDTQYF
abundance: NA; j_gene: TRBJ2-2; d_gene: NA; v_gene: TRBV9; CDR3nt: TGTGCCAGCAGCGCCCGGGGAGAGACTGCCACCGGGGAGCTGTTTTTT; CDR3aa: CASSARGETATGELFF
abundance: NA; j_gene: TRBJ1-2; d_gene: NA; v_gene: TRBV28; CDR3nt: TGTGCCAGCAGAGTTGGACAGTACTATGGCTACACCTTC; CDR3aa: CASRVGQYYGYTF
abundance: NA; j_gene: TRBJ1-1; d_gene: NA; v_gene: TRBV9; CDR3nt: TGTGCCAGCAGCGTAGACCGGGGCACTGAAGCTTTCTTT; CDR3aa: CASSVDRGTEAFF
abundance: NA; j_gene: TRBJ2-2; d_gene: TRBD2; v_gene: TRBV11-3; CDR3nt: TGTGCCAGCAGCTCATCCGGGACTAGCGGGAGTGACACCGGGGAGCTGTTTTTT; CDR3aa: CASSSSGTSGSDTGELFF
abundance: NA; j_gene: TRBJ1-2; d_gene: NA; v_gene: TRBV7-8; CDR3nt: TGTGCCAGCAGCTTAGCGCTTGAGGGCTATGGCTACACCTTC; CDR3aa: CASSLALEGYGYTF
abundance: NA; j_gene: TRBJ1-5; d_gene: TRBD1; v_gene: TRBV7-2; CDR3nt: TGTGCCAGCAGCTTAACTAGGACAGGCTCTCAGCCCCAGCATTTT; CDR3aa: CASSLTRTGSQPQHF
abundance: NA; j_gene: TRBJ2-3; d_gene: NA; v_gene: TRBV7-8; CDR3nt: TGTGCCAGCAGCTTACGGGCTAGGGGTGCCACAGATACGCAGTATTTT; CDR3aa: CASSLRARGATDTQYF
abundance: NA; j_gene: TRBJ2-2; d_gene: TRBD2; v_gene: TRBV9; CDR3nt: TGTGCCAGCAGCCCCCGGGGGGGGCCCGGGGAGCTGTTTTTT; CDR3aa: CASSPRGGPGELFF
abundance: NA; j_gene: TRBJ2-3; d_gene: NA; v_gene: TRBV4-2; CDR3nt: TGTGCCAGCAGCCGTGGACTCCCAGATACGCAGTATTTT; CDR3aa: CASSRGLPDTQYF
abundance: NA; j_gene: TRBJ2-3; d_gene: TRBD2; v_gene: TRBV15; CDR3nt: TGTGCCACCAGCAGAGTGTTGACTAGCGGAAGCACAGATACGCAGTATTTT; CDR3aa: CATSRVLTSGSTDTQYF
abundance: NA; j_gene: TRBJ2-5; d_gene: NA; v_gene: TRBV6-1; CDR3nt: TGTGCCAGCGCGGAGGCCCCCCTGAAAGAGACCCAGTACTTC; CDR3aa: CASAEAPLKETQYF
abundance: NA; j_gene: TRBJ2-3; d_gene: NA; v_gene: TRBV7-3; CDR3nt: TGTGCCAGCAGCGGTGGCGGGGGCACAGATACGCAGTATTTT; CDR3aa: CASSGGGGTDTQYF
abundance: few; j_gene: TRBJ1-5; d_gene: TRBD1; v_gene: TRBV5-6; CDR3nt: TGTGCCAGCAGCACCCACAGGGGGCGGAATCAGCCCCAGCATTTT; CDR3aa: CASSTHRGRNQPQHF
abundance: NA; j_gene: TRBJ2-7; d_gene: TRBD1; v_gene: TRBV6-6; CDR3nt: TGTGCCAGCAGGTTCGGGACAGGGATCTACGAGCAGTACTTC; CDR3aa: CASRFGTGIYEQYF
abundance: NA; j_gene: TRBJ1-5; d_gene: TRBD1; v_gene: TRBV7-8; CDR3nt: TGTGCCAGCAGCTTAGGGGACAGGTACATCCATAGCAATCAGCCCCAGCATTTT; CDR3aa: CASSLGDRYIHSNQPQHF
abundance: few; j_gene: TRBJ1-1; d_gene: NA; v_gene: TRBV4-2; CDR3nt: TGTGCCAGCAGCTTAGGGCAGGGAACGAACACTGAAGCTTTCTTT; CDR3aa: CASSLGQGTNTEAFF
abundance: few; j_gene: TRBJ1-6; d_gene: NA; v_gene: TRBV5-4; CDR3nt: TGTGCCAGCAGCTTGGCGCGGGGTTACAATTCACCCCTCCACTTT; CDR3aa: CASSLARGYNSPLHF
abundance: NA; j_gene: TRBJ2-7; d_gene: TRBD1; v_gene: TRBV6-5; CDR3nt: TGTGCCAGCAGTTACCGAGATGGGACAGGGTCCTACGAGCAGTACTTC; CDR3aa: CASSYRDGTGSYEQYF
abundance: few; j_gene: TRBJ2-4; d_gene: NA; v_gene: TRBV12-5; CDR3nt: TGTGCTAGTGGTTTGGCGGGGGTTCCAGCCAAAAACATTCAGTACTTC; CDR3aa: CASGLAGVPAKNIQYF
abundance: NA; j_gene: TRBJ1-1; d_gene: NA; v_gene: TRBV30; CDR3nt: TGTGCCTGGGTCGGGGGAAGTGGGATAGACGGGGAAGCTTTCTTT; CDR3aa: CAWVGGSGIDGEAFF
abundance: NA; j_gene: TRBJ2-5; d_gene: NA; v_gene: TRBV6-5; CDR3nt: TGTGCCAGCAGTCCGGCGGGGCAAGAGACCCAGTACTTC; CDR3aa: CASSPAGQETQYF
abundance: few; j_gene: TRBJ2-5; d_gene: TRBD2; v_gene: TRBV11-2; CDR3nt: TGTGCCAGCAGCTTAGGTCTAGCGGGAGATTATTTTCGTCAAGAGACCCAGTACTTC; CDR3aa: CASSLGLAGDYFRQETQYF
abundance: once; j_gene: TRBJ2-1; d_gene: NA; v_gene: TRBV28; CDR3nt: TGTGCCAGCCAGGTCCGGAATGAGCAGTTCTTC; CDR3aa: CASQVRNEQFF
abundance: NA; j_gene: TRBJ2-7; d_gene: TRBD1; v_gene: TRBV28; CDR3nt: TGTGCCAGCAGTTCCACCGGGACAGGGGGCTACGAGCAGTACTTC; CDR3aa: CASSSTGTGGYEQYF
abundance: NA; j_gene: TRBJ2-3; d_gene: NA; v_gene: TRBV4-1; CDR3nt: TGCGCCAGCAGCCAAGGAGTGACAGATACGCAGTATTTT; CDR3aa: CASSQGVTDTQYF